These 20 T cell receptor beta chains were sequenced from one sample in a study of blood T cell repertoires in COVID-19. Using immunoSEQ multiplex PCR, the repertoire was profiled, and TCRdb retains in-frame clones only, with some absent. In the table there are 150,000 to 200,000 clones, 75% to 90% of which are singletons. Input material: PBMCs or T cells enriched from blood (not recorded which). These receptors all stem from a middle-aged man who had recovered from COVID-19.

The rearrangement joins TRBV27 to TRBJ2-7, with D possibly being TRBD2 (7 bases). V gave up 0 bases and J gave up 7 bases, with 10 bases separating them. The CDR3 covers 13 residues. Germline V gene data show CDR1 as MNHEY and CDR2 as SMNVEV (reference sequence). CDR3 in amino acids: CASSLSGGGEQYF. CDR3 DNA: TGTGCCAGCAGTTTATCAGGGGGGGGTGAGCAGTACTTC.

V usage is TRBV9 and J usage is TRBJ1-2, with a possible D match to TRBD1 (6 bases). Trimming took 0 bases from V and 4 from J, leaving 13 bases between them. The CDR3 extends over 15 amino acids. Germline-derived CDR1 and CDR2 are SGDLS and YYNGEE. The CDR3 DNA sequence: TGTGCCAGCAGCGTAGTGGGGGGGGCAGCCTATGGCTACACCTTC. Its translation is CASSVVGGAAYGYTF.

This chain links TRBV6-5 with TRBJ2-5; TRBD1 might be the D (5 bases). Per germline, CDR1 MNHEY and CDR2 SVGAGI. The ends were cut back, 4 bases at V and 3 bases at J, with 12 bases in the middle. The CDR3 extends over 14 amino acids. This chain's CDR3 is CASSLAGMEETQYF. Here the CDR3 DNA reads TGTGCCAGCAGTTTGGCAGGGATGGAAGAGACCCAGTACTTC.

V and J are TRBV5-5 and TRBJ2-5, with TRBD2 as a possible D gene (6 bases). The CDR3 totals 16 residues. Germline V gene lookup returns CDR1 SGHKS and CDR2 YYEKEE (reference sequence). With 2 bases removed from V and 4 bases from J, the gap between germline ends came to 18 bases. The CDR3 spells CASSFRMGEVGETQYF. The CDR3 nucleotides are TGTGCCAGCAGCTTTAGAATGGGGGAGGTTGGAGAGACCCAGTACTTC.

The rearrangement joins TRBV7-2 to TRBJ1-6, with D uncertain. Germline CDR1 SGHTA, CDR2 FQGNSA. V lost 1 base and J 4 bases, leaving 11 bases between the germline ends. The CDR3 is 16 residues long. CDR3 protein: CASSLDPVRYNSPLHF. In DNA form, the CDR3 reads TGTGCCAGCAGCTTAGACCCGGTCCGTTATAATTCACCCCTCCACTTT. The variable domain in full, with the rest retrieved from reference TRBV7-2 and TRBJ1-6, is GAGVSQSPSNKVTEKGKDVELRCDPISGHTALYWYRQSLGQGLEFLIYFQGNSAPDKSGLPSDRFSAERTGGSVSTLTIQRTQQEDSAVYLCASSLDPVRYNSPLHFGNGTRLTVT.

The CDR3 sequence is CSVHPTGWGLEAFF. As DNA, the CDR3 is TGCAGCGTTCACCCGACAGGTTGGGGGTTGGAAGCTTTCTTT. V gene TRBV29-1 combines with J gene TRBJ1-1, with a possible D match to TRBD1 (6 bases). Germline V gene lookup returns CDR1 SQVTM and CDR2 ANQGSEA. With 5 bases removed from V and 8 bases from J, the gap between germline ends came to 21 bases. There are 14 residues in the CDR3. Filled out from reference TRBV29-1 and TRBJ1-1, the complete variable domain reads SAVISQKPSRDICQRGTSLTIQCQVDSQVTMMFWYRQQPGQSLTLIATANQGSEATYESGFVIDKFPISRPNLTFSTLTVSNMSPEDSSIYLCSVHPTGWGLEAFFGQGTRLTVV.

This chain connects TRBV12-3 or TRBV12-4 to TRBJ2-1; TRBD2 might be the D (5 bases). The CDR3 is 10 residues long. V gave up 5 bases and J gave up 10 bases, with 6 bases separating them. CDR3 residues: CASSRGEQFF. DNA for the CDR3: TGTGCCAGCAGTCGCGGGGAGCAGTTCTTC.

This clone turned up a few times. The V and J genes are TRBV5-1 and TRBJ1-1, with D perhaps matching TRBD1 (6 bases). Trimming stripped 0 bases from V and 3 bases from J, with 12 bases between. The CDR3 loop spans 15 amino acids. CDR1 SGHRS and CDR2 YFSETQ come from the germline V gene. DNA for the CDR3: TGCGCCAGCAGCTTGGCGTTTTCAGGGGACACTGAAGCTTTCTTT. It encodes CASSLAFSGDTEAFF.

The rearrangement links TRBV28 to TRBJ1-4, with D possibly being TRBD1 (5 bases). V was trimmed by 2 bases and J by 8 bases, leaving 15 bases between them. Germline V CDR1 and CDR2: MDHEN, SYDVKM. CDR3 length: 15 residues. The CDR3 nucleotides read TGTGCCAGCAGTTTAACCATGGCGGGGGTGGAAAAACTGTTTTTT. This gives the protein CASSLTMAGVEKLFF.

The chain recombines TRBV9 with TRBJ2-1, with 9 bases fitting TRBD1. The CDR3 loop spans 16 amino acids. Germline CDR1 reads SGDLS; CDR2 reads YYNGEE. Unmatched junction bases numbered 6, after V lost 0 bases and J lost 5 bases. The CDR3 is CASSVGGQGWHNEQFF. For the CDR3, the DNA is TGTGCCAGCAGCGTAGGGGGACAGGGTTGGCACAATGAGCAGTTCTTC.

The gene calls are TRBV15 and TRBJ2-3; 7 nucleotides agree with TRBD1. V shed 0 bases, J shed 0 bases, and the junction held 9 bases outside the gene matches. The germline gives CDR1 LNHNV, CDR2 YYDKDF (reference sequence). The CDR3 has 18 residues. The CDR3 DNA reads as TGTGCCACCAGCAGAGACCTACTCGGGACAGTGAGCACAGATACGCAGTATTTT. The encoded protein is CATSRDLLGTVSTDTQYF.

This chain uses TRBV5-6 with TRBJ2-2, with 9 nucleotides matching TRBD1. V was pared by 1 base and J by 4 bases, with 5 bases of the junction left unmatched. The CDR3 extends over 16 amino acids. In germline, CDR1 is SGHDT, CDR2 YYEEEE. The CDR3 DNA follows: TGTGCCAGCAGCTTGTGGGACAGGGAGCCCACCGGGGAGCTGTTTTTT. The encoded protein is CASSLWDREPTGELFF. The variable domain in full, with the rest retrieved from reference TRBV5-6 and TRBJ2-2, is DAGVTQSPTHLIKTRGQQVTLRCSPKSGHDTVSWYQQALGQGPQFIFQYYEEEERQRGNFPDRFSGHQFPNYSSELNVNALLLGDSALYLCASSLWDREPTGELFFGEGSRLTVL.

The chain couples TRBV6-2 or TRBV6-3 to TRBJ1-1; no clear D. Germline loops: CDR1 MNHEY, CDR2 SVGEGT. V was cut by 6 bases and J by 5 bases, with 10 bases left in between. This CDR3 region has 12 residues. The DNA of the CDR3 is TGTGCCAGCAGCCCTTACAGTACTGAAGCTTTCTTT. This gives the protein CASSPYSTEAFF.

This clone has only one observation. The CDR3 region is CASSFGEGTEAFF. Here the CDR3 DNA reads TGTGCCAGCAGCTTTGGTGAGGGTACTGAAGCTTTCTTT. J is TRBJ1-1 and V is TRBV5-6; D not certain. CDR3 length: 13 amino acids. Germline loops: CDR1 SGHDT, CDR2 YYEEEE. V dropped 2 bases and J dropped 5 bases, with 10 bases sitting between them.

The chain couples TRBV25-1 to TRBJ2-7, with 7 bases fitting TRBD1. V shed 2 bases, J shed 3 bases, and the junction held 4 bases outside the gene matches. The CDR3 is made up of 14 amino acids. In germline, CDR1 is MGHDK, CDR2 SYGVNS. The CDR3 coding sequence is TGTGCCAGCAGTGAAATCTCAGGGGGCTACGAGCAGTACTTC. Encoded protein: CASSEISGGYEQYF.

CDR3 sequence reads: CASSPSQGAFEAFF. CDR3 DNA sequence: TGTGCCAGCAGCCCTAGTCAGGGGGCCTTTGAAGCTTTCTTT. This chain links TRBV9 with TRBJ1-1; 8 nucleotides line up with TRBD1. This CDR3 is built from 14 residues. In germline, CDR1 is SGDLS, CDR2 YYNGEE. The junction had 9 bases not matched to a gene; V was cut back by 4 bases and J by 7 bases.

This chain connects TRBV19 to TRBJ1-4, with a possible D match to TRBD1 (5 bases). The CDR3 loop spans 14 amino acids. V was cut by 6 bases and J by 6 bases, with 14 bases left in between. CDR1 LNHDA and CDR2 SQIVND come from the germline V gene (reference sequence). The CDR3 reads CASSNRHGDEKLFF. In nucleotides, the CDR3 is TGTGCCAGTAGCAACAGGCACGGCGATGAAAAACTGTTTTTT.

The sample holds one count of this clone. The chain combines TRBV13 with TRBJ1-3, with D maybe TRBD1 (6 bases). This CDR3 region has 16 residues. In germline, CDR1 is PRHDT, CDR2 FYEKMQ (reference sequence). The germline V and J ends were trimmed by 5 bases and 5 bases, with 19 bases remaining between them. This CDR3 reads CASSEQGAPPRNTIYF. The DNA of the CDR3 is TGTGCCAGCAGCGAACAGGGCGCGCCTCCGAGAAACACCATATATTTT.

The V and J genes are TRBV10-1 and TRBJ2-2, with D possibly TRBD2 on 5 matching bases. V was cut by 2 bases and J by 4 bases, with 14 bases left in between. The CDR3 is 16 amino acids. CDR1 and CDR2 (germline): WNHNN, SYGVQD (reference sequence). This CDR3 is CASSETRTPSTGELFF. CDR3 sequence (DNA): TGCGCCAGCAGTGAGACCAGGACTCCTAGCACCGGGGAGCTGTTTTTT.

The chain employs TRBV5-5 and TRBJ2-7, with a possible D match to TRBD2 (6 bases). The length of the CDR3 is 15 residues. The V gene's germline CDR1 is SGHKS and CDR2 YYEKEE (reference sequence). Between the trimmed V and J ends, which lost 4 bases and 0 bases, there was a span of 14 bases. The CDR3 reads CASSGGAGFSYEQYF. The DNA of the CDR3 is TGTGCCAGCAGCGGCGGGGCAGGGTTCTCCTACGAGCAGTACTTC.